What follows are 12 T cell receptor beta chains derived from one specimen sequenced in a study of Tregs in tolerant kidney transplant recipients. The protocol was immunoSEQ multiplex PCR, while the TCRdb copy is restricted to in-frame clones and leaves out a portion. The top ten clones hold 13% to 15% of a sample with 50,000 or so clones, over 80% of them seen once. Mixed chimerism was transient after nonmyeloablative marrow transplants from related graft donors. The material sequenced was CD8+ T cells from blood (PBMCs), taken 24 months after the transplant. The receptors derive from a human patient who received a combined kidney and bone marrow transplant. Some T cells may be supplied by the graft donor.

In DNA, the CDR3 is TGCGCCAGCAGCCAACCACCCTGGACAGGGGAAGGCACCGGGGAGCTGTTTTTT. As protein: CASSQPPWTGEGTGELFF. The chain carries TRBV4-3 and TRBJ2-2; TRBD1 agrees at 9 bases. The CDR3 spans 18 residues. J lost 4 bases, V lost 2 bases, and 11 bases had no gene match. Germline-derived CDR1 and CDR2 are LGHNA and YSLEER.

This chain uses TRBV14 with TRBJ2-7; no clear D gene. The germline CDR1 and CDR2 sequences are SGHDN and FVKESK. The ends were cut back, 1 base at V and 2 bases at J, with 6 bases in the middle. This CDR3 spans 13 amino acids. The chain's CDR3 is CASSQGWPYEQYF. For the CDR3, the DNA is TGTGCCAGCAGCCAAGGTTGGCCCTACGAGCAGTACTTC. The entire variable domain, with the rest obtained from reference TRBV14 and TRBJ2-7, is as follows: EAGVTQFPSHSVIEKGQTVTLRCDPISGHDNLYWYRRVMGKEIKFLLHFVKESKQDESGMPNNRFLAERTGGTYSTLKVQPAELEDSGVYFCASSQGWPYEQYFGPGTRLTVT.

The CDR3, as DNA: TGCAGCGTTGGGTACCCAGGGTACCCAGATACGCAGTATTTT. This translates into CSVGYPGYPDTQYF. The V and J genes are TRBV29-1 and TRBJ2-3; TRBD1 might be the D (5 bases). Germline loops: CDR1 SQVTM, CDR2 ANQGSEA. The CDR3 consists of 14 residues. With 4 bases removed from V and 4 bases from J, the gap between germline ends came to 15 bases.

The gene calls are TRBV11-2 and TRBJ1-2, with 7 bases aligning to TRBD1. CDR1 and CDR2 (germline): SGHAT, FQNNGV. After removal of 5 bases from V and 0 bases from J, the junction contained 3 bases not matched to a gene. The CDR3 length is 14 residues. The CDR3 DNA reads TGTGCCAGCAGCCAAGGGACAGCTAACTATGGCTACACCTTC. Its translation is CASSQGTANYGYTF.

This sequence joins TRBV5-1 and TRBJ1-6; TRBD1 matches 7 bases. The CDR3 runs 14 residues. Germline loops: CDR1 SGHRS, CDR2 YFSETQ. J was trimmed by 8 bases and V by 2 bases; bases with no gene match: 4. CDR3: CASSLGGADSPLHF. CDR3 DNA sequence: TGCGCCAGCAGCTTAGGGGGCGCGGATTCACCCCTCCACTTT.

The genes are TRBV29-1 and TRBJ2-1; TRBD2 matches at 8 bases. Trimming at V came to 3 bases and at J to 3 bases, leaving 13 bases not matched to a gene. CDR3 length: 17 residues. Germline V CDR1 and CDR2: SQVTM, ANQGSEA. The CDR3 DNA is TGCAGCGTTGATCCCTCGGGAGGGACGCCAGACTACAATGAGCAGTTCTTC. Translated: CSVDPSGGTPDYNEQFF.

The chain couples TRBV2 to TRBJ2-1, with 11 bases that match TRBD2. J was trimmed by 8 bases and V by 6 bases; bases with no gene match: 9. CDR1 is SNHLY, CDR2 FYNNEI, per germline. The CDR3 length is 15 residues. Here the CDR3 reads CASRGIAGGGYEQFF. CDR3 nucleotide sequence: TGTGCCAGCAGGGGTATAGCGGGGGGGGGATATGAGCAGTTCTTC.

The V call is TRBV6-4, the J call TRBJ2-7; D perhaps matches TRBD2 (5 bases). CDR3 length: 14 amino acids. The germline CDR1 and CDR2 sequences are MRHNA and SNTAGT. The V gene lost 2 bases and the J gene lost 6 bases, with 14 bases spanning the gap. This chain's CDR3 is CASSDHIRRGEQYF. As DNA, the CDR3 is TGTGCCAGCAGTGACCATATCCGCCGGGGCGAGCAGTACTTC.

This chain joins TRBV5-6 and TRBJ2-7; possible D gene TRBD2, 5 bases. Germline loops: CDR1 SGHDT, CDR2 YYEEEE. V was pared by 6 bases and J by 7 bases, with 14 bases between. The CDR3 has 12 amino acids. CDR3 DNA sequence: TGTGCCAGCACTGGCCTAAAGCGGGAGCAGTACTTC. Translated: CASTGLKREQYF.

This rearrangement joins TRBV5-6 to TRBJ2-1; TRBD1 is a possible D gene (6 bases). Germline V lookup: CDR1 SGHDT, CDR2 YYEEEE. Trimming pared 0 bases from V and 4 bases from J, leaving 14 bases between. The CDR3 sequence is 16 residues long. The CDR3 loop reads CASSLVTGLLYNEQFF. The CDR3 coding sequence is TGTGCCAGCAGCTTGGTTACAGGGTTATTATACAATGAGCAGTTCTTC. The full variable domain, with the rest looked up from reference TRBV5-6 and TRBJ2-1, is DAGVTQSPTHLIKTRGQQVTLRCSPKSGHDTVSWYQQALGQGPQFIFQYYEEEERQRGNFPDRFSGHQFPNYSSELNVNALLLGDSALYLCASSLVTGLLYNEQFFGPGTRLTVL.

This clone has more than one count but fewer than ten. This sequence joins TRBV6-6 and TRBJ1-2; weak D call: TRBD1 (5 bases). Trimming pared 0 bases from V and 6 bases from J, leaving 11 bases between. CDR3 length equals 14 residues. Per the germline V gene, CDR1 is MNHNY and CDR2 is SVGAGI (reference sequence). CDR3 loop: CASSYSSGSNGYTF. Here the CDR3 DNA reads TGTGCCAGCAGTTACTCCTCAGGGTCTAATGGCTACACCTTC.

The chain recombines TRBV19 with TRBJ2-7, with 11 bases lining up with TRBD2. V gave up 5 bases and J gave up 6 bases; unmatched junction bases: 6. The CDR3 covers 14 residues. Germline values: CDR1 LNHDA, CDR2 SQIVND (reference sequence). The DNA for the CDR3 is TGTGCCAGTAGTCCACTAGCGGGAGCGGCCGAGCAGTACTTC. As protein: CASSPLAGAAEQYF.